This T cell receptor beta chain comes out of a study of OX40 agonist ivuxolimab in advanced cancers. Study-level results: There were, on average, more expanded clones in CD8+ T cells than in CD4+. Partial responders at 0.1-3.0 mg/kg had among the lowest clonal expansion. At 0.1 to 3.0 mg/kg, CD4+ and CD8+ blood T cells expanded clonally by week 6.

Generated by immunoSEQ multiplex PCR, the TCRdb table keeps only in-frame clones and is missing some. The table lists about 48,000 clones, 85% to 90% of them singletons. This clone occurred once. The antigen remains unidentified. The TCR originated in an adult with an advanced solid tumor such as melanoma, head and neck, liver or kidney cancer. The input for sequencing was CD4+ or CD8+ T cells sorted from blood, taken in a trial of the OX40 agonist ivuxolimab.

CDR3 in DNA: TGTGCCAGCAGCTTGGGCAGAAACACTGAAGCTTTCTTT. Its translation is CASSLGRNTEAFF. The chain couples TRBV7-3 to TRBJ1-1; no clear D. This CDR3 region has 13 residues. With 3 bases removed from V and 2 bases from J, the gap between germline ends came to 7 bases. CDR1 SGHTA and CDR2 FQGTGA come from the germline V gene.